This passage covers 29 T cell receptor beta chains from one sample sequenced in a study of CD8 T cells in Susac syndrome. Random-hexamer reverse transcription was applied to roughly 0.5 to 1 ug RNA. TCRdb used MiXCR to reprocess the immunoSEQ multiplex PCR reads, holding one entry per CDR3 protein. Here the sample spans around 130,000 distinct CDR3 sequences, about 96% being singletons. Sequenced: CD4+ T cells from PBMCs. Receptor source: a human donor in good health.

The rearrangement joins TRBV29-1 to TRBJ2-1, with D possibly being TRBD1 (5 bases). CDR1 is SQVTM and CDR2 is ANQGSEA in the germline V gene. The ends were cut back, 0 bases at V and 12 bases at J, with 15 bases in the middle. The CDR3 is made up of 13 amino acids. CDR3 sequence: CSVEEQGVGGQFF. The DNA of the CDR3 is TGCAGCGTTGAAGAGCAGGGCGTAGGTGGGCAGTTCTTC.

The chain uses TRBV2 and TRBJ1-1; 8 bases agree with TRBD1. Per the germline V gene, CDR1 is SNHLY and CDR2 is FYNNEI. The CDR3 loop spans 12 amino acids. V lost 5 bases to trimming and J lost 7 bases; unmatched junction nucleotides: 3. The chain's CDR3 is CASSLDRGEAFF. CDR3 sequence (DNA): TGTGCCAGCAGTCTCGACAGGGGTGAAGCTTTCTTT.

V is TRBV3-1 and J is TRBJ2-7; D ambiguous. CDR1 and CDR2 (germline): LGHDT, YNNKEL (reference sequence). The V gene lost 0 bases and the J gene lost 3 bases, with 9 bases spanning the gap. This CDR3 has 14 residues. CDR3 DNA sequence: TGTGCCAGCAGCCAAGATAATCGGTACTACGAGCAGTACTTC. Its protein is CASSQDNRYYEQYF.

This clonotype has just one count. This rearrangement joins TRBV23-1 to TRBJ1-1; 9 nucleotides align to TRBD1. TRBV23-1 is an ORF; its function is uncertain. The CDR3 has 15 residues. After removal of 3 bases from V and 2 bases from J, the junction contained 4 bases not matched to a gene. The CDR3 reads CASSQTGGINTEAFF. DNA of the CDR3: TGCGCCAGCAGTCAGACAGGGGGTATCAACACTGAAGCTTTCTTT.

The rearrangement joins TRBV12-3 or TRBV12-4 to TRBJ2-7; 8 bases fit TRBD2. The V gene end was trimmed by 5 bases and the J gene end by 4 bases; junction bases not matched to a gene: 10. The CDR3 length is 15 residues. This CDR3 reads CASSPGGTRSYEQYF. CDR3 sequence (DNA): TGTGCCAGCAGTCCCGGGGGGACTAGGTCATACGAGCAGTACTTC.

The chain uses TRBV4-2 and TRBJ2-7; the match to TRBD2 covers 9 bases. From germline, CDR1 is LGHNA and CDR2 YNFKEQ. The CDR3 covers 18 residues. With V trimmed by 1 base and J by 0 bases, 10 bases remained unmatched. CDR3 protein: CASSQGVSGSAASYEQYF. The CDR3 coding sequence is TGTGCCAGCAGCCAAGGAGTTAGCGGGAGTGCGGCCTCCTACGAGCAGTACTTC.

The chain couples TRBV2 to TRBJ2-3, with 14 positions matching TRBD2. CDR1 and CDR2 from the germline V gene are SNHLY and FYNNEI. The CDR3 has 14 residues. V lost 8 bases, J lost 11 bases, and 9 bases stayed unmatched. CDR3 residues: CASFGTSGSREQYF. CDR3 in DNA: TGTGCCAGCTTCGGGACTAGCGGGAGCCGAGAGCAGTATTTT.

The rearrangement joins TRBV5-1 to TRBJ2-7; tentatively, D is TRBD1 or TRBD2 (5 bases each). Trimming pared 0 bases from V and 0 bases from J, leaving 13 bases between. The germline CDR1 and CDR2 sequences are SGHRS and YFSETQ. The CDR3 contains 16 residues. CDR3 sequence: CASSLERDPNSYEQYF. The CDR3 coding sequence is TGCGCCAGCAGCTTGGAGAGGGACCCTAACTCCTACGAGCAGTACTTC.

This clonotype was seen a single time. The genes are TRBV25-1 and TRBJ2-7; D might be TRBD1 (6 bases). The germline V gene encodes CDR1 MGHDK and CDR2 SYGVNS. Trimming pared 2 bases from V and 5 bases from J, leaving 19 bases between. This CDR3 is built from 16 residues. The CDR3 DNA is TGTGCCAGCAGTGAACCCCGGGACATCCCTCGGCACGAGCAGTACTTC. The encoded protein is CASSEPRDIPRHEQYF.

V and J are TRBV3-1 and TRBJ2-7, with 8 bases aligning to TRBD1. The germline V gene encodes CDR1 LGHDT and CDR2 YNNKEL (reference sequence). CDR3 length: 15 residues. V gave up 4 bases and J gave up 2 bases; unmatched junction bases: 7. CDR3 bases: TGTGCCAGCAGCCTCGCCGGGACAGGAGCCTACGAGCAGTACTTC. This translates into CASSLAGTGAYEQYF.

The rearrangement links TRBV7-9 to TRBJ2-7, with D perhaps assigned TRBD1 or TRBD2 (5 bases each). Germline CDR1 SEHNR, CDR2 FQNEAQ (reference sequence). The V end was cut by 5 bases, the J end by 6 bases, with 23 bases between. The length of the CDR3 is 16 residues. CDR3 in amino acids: CASSPGTSTWLGEQYF. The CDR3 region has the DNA TGTGCCAGCAGCCCAGGGACGTCTACCTGGTTGGGCGAGCAGTACTTC. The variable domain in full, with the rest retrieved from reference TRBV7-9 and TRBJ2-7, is DTGVSQNPRHKITKRGQNVTFRCDPISEHNRLYWYRQTLGQGPEFLTYFQNEAQLEKSRLLSDRFSAERPKGSFSTLEIQRTEQGDSAMYLCASSPGTSTWLGEQYFGPGTRLTVT.

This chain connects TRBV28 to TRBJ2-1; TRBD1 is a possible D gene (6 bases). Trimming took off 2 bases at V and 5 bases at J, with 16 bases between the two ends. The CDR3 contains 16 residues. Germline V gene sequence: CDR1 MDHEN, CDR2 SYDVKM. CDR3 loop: CASSLGSTGFDNEQFF. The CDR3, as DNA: TGTGCCAGCAGTTTAGGATCCACAGGGTTTGACAATGAGCAGTTCTTC.

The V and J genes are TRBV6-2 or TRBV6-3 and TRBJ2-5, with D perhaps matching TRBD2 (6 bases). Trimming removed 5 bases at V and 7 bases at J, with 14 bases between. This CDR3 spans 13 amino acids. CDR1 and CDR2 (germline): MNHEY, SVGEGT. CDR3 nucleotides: TGTGCCAGCAGTCGCGGCAGGCGGGGGACCCAGTACTTC. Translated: CASSRGRRGTQYF.

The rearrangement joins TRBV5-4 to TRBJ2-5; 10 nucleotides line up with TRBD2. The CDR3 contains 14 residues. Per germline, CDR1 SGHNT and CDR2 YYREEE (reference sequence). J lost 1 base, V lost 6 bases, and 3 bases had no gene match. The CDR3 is CASKAGGSQETQYF. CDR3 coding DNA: TGTGCCAGCAAAGCGGGGGGGAGCCAAGAGACCCAGTACTTC.

CDR3 residues: CASSPGTGPTYNYGYTF. The CDR3 nucleotides are TGTGCCAGCAGTCCCGGGACAGGGCCCACTTATAACTATGGCTACACCTTC. The chain links TRBV2 to TRBJ1-2; 9 positions agree with TRBD1. The CDR3 totals 17 residues. Germline V gene sequence: CDR1 SNHLY, CDR2 FYNNEI. V shed 5 bases and J 1 base; nucleotides not matched to a gene: 11.

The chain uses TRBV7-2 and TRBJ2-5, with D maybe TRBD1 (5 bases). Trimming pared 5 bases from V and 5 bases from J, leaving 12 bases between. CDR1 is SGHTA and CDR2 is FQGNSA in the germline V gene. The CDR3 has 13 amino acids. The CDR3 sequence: CASSNRQSETQYF. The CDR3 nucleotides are TGTGCCAGCAGCAACAGACAGAGCGAGACCCAGTACTTC.

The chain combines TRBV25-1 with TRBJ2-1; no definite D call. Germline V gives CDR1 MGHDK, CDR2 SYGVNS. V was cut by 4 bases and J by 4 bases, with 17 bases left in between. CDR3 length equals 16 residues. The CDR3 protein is CASSGDSLGKYNEQFF. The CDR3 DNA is TGTGCCAGCAGTGGGGATAGTTTAGGAAAATACAATGAGCAGTTCTTC.

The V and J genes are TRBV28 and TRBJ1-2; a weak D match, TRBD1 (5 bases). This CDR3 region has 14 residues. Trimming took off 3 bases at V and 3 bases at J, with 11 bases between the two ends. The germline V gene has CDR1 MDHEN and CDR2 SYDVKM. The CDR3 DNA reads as TGTGCCAGCAGTTTGAGCGGGACTTACTATGGCTACACCTTC. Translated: CASSLSGTYYGYTF.

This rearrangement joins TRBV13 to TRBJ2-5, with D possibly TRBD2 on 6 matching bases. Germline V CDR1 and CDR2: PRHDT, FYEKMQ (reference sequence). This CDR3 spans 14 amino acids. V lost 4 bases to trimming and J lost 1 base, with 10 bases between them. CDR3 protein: CASSSRDFQETQYF. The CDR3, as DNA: TGTGCCAGCAGCTCCCGGGACTTCCAAGAGACCCAGTACTTC.

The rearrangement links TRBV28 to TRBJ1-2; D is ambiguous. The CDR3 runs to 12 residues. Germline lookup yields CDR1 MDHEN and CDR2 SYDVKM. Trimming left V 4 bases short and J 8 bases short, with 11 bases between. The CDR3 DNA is TGTGCCAGCAGTTCCGGGTCGGAAGGCTACACCTTC. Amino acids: CASSSGSEGYTF.

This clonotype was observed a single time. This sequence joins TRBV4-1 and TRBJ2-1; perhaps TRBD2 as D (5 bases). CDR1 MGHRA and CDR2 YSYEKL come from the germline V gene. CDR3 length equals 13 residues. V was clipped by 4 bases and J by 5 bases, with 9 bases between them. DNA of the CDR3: TGCGCCAGCAGCCCGGGATCCCACAATGAGCAGTTCTTC. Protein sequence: CASSPGSHNEQFF.

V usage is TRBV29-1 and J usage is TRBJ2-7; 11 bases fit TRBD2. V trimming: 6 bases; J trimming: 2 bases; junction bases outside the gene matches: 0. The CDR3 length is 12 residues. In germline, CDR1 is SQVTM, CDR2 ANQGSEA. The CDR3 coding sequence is TGCAGCGTGACTAGCGGGACCTACGAGCAGTACTTC. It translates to CSVTSGTYEQYF.

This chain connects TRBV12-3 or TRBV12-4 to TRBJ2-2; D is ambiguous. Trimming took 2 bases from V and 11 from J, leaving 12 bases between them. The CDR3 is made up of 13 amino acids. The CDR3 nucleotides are TGTGCCAGCAGTTTAAATGGCAGAGGAGAGCTGTTTTTT. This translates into CASSLNGRGELFF.

The CDR3, as DNA: TGCGCCAGCAGCTTGGGCTCCCCCCAGAATGAGCAGTTCTTC. Protein sequence: CASSLGSPQNEQFF. The chain has TRBV5-1 and TRBJ2-1; D is ambiguous. Germline V gene data show CDR1 as SGHRS and CDR2 as YFSETQ. This CDR3 has 14 amino acids. V lost 0 bases and J lost 7, with 11 bases in between.

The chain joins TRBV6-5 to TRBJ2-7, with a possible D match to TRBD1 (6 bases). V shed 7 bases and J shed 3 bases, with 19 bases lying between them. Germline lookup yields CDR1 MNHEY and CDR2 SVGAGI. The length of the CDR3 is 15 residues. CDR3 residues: CASKGSLQGYYEQYF. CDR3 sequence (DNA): TGTGCCAGCAAAGGCAGCTTACAGGGCTACTACGAGCAGTACTTC.

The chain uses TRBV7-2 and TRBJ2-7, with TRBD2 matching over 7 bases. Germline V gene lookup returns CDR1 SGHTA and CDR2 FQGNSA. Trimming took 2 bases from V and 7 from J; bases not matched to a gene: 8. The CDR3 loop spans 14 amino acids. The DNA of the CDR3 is TGTGCCAGCAGCTTAAAGCTACTAGCGCGGGAGCAGTACTTC. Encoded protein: CASSLKLLAREQYF. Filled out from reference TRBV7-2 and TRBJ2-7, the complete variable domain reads GAGVSQSPSNKVTEKGKDVELRCDPISGHTALYWYRQSLGQGLEFLIYFQGNSAPDKSGLPSDRFSAERTGGSVSTLTIQRTQQEDSAVYLCASSLKLLAREQYFGPGTRLTVT.

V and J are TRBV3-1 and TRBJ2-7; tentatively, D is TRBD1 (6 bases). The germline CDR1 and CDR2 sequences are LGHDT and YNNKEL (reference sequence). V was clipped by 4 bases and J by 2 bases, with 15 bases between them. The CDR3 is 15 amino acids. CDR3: CASSPYRTVAYEQYF. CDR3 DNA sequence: TGTGCCAGCAGCCCTTATAGGACAGTCGCCTACGAGCAGTACTTC.

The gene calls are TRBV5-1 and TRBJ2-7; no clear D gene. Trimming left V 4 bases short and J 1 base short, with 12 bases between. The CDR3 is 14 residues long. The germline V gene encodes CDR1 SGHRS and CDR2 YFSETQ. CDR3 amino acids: CASSPWTESYEQYF. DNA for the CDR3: TGCGCCAGCAGCCCATGGACGGAATCCTACGAGCAGTACTTC.

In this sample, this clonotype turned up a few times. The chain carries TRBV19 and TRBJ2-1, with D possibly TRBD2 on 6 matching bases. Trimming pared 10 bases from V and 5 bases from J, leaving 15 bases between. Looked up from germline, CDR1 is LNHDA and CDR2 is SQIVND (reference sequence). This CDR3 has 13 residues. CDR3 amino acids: CAIGSPPNNEQFF. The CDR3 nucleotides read TGTGCCATCGGGAGCCCCCCGAACAATGAGCAGTTCTTC.